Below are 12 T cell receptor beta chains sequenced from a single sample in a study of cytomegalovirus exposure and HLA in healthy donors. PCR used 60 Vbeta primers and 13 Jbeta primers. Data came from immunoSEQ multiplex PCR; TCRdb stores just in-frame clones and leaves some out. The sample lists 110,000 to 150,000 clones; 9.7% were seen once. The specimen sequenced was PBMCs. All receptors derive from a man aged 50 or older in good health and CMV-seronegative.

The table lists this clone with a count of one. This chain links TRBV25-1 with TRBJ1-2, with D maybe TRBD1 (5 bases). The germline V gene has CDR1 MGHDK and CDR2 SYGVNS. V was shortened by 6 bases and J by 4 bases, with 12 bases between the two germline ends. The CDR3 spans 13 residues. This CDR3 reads CASSAPGVYGYTF. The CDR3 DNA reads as TGTGCCAGCAGCGCCCCGGGGGTCTATGGCTACACCTTC.

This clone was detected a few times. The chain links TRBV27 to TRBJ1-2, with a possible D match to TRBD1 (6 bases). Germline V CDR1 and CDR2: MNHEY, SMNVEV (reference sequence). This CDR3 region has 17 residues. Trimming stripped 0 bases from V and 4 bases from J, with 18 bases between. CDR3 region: CASSLSGGAGRGYGYTF. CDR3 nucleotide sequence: TGTGCCAGCAGTTTATCGGGGGGGGCTGGGCGCGGCTATGGCTACACCTTC.

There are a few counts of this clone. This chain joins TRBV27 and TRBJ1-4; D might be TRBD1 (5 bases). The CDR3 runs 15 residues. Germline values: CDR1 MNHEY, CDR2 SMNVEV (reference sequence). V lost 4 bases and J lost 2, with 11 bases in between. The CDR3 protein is CASSSAGSTNEKLFF. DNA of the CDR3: TGTGCCAGCAGTTCCGCAGGGTCTACTAATGAAAAACTGTTTTTT.

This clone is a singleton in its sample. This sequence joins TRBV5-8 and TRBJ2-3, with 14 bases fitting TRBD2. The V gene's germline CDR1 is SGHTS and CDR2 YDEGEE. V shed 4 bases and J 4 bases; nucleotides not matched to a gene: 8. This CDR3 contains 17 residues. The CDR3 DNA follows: TGTGCCAGCAGCCGACCGGGACTAGCGGGGGTAGCAGATACGCAGTATTTT. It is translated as CASSRPGLAGVADTQYF.

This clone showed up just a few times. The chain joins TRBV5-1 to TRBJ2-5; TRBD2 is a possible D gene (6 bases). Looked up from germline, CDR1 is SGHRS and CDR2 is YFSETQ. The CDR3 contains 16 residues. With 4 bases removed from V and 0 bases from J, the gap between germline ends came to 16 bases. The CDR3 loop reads CASSPGSGGYQETQYF. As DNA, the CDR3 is TGCGCCAGCAGCCCGGGTAGCGGAGGGTACCAAGAGACCCAGTACTTC.

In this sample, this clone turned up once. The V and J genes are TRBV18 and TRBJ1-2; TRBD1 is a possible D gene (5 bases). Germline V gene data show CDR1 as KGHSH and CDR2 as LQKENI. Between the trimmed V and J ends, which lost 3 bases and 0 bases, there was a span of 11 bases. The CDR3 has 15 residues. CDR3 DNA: TGTGCCAGCTCACCCCGGGGGGATTCTAACTATGGCTACACCTTC. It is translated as CASSPRGDSNYGYTF.

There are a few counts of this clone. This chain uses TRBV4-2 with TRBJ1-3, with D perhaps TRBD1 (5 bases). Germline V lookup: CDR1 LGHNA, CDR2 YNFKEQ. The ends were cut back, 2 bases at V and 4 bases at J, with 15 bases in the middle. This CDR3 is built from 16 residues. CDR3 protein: CASSQKGFTGGNTIYF. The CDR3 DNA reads TGTGCCAGCAGCCAAAAAGGATTCACAGGAGGAAACACCATATATTTT.

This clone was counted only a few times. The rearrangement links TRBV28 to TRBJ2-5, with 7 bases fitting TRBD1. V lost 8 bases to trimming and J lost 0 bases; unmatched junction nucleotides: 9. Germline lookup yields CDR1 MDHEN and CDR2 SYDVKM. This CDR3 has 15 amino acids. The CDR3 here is CASFGATGYQETQYF. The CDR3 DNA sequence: TGTGCCAGCTTTGGGGCGACAGGGTACCAAGAGACCCAGTACTTC.

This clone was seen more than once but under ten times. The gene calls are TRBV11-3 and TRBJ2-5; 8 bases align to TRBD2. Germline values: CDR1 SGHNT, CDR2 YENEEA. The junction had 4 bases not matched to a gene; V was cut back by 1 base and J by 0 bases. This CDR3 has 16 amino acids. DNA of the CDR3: TGTGCCAGCAGCTTAGGCAGACTAGCGAACCAAGAGACCCAGTACTTC. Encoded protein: CASSLGRLANQETQYF.

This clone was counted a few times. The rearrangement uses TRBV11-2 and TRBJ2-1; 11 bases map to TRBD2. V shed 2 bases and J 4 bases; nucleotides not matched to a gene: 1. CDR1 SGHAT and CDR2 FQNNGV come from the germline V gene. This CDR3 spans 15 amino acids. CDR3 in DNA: TGTGCCAGCAGCTTACGACTAGCGGGGTACAATGAGCAGTTCTTC. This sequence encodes CASSLRLAGYNEQFF. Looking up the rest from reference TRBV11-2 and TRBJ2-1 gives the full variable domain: EAGVAQSPRYKIIEKRQSVAFWCNPISGHATLYWYQQILGQGPKLLIQFQNNGVVDDSQLPKDRFSAERLKGVDSTLKIQPAKLEDSAVYLCASSLRLAGYNEQFFGPGTRLTVL.

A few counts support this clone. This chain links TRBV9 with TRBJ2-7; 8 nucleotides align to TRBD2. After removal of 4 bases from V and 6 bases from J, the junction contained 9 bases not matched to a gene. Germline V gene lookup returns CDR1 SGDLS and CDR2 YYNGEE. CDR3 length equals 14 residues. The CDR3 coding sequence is TGTGCCAGCAGCTCACGGGGGGGGATTGGCGAGCAGTACTTC. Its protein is CASSSRGGIGEQYF.

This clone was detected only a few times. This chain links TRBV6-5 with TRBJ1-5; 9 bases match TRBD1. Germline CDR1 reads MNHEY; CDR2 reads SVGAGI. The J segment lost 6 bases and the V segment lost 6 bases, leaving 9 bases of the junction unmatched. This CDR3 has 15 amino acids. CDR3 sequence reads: CASRPDRGTGQPQHF. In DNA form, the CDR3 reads TGTGCCAGCAGGCCGGACAGGGGAACGGGTCAGCCCCAGCATTTT.